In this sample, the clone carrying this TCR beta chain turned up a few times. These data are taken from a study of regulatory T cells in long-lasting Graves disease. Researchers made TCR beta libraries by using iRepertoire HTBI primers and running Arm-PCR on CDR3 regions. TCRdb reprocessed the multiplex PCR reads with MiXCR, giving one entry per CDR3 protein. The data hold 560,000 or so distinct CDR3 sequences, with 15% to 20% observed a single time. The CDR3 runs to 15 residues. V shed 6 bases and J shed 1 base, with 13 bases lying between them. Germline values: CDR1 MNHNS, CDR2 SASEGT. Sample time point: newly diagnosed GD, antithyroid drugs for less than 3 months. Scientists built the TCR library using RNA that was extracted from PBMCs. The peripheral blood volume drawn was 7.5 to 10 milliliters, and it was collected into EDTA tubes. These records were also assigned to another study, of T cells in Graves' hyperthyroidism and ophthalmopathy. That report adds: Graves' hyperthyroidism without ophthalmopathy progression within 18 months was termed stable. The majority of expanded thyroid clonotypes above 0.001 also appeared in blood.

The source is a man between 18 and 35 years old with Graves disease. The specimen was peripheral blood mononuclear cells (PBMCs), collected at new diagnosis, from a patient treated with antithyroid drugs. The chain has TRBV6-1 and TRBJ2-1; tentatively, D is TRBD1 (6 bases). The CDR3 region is CASSAGARSYNEQFF. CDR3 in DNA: TGTGCCAGCAGCGCAGGGGCAAGGTCCTACAATGAGCAGTTCTTC.